One sample yielded the 32 T cell receptor beta chains listed below, sequenced in a study of T cell repertoires in cytomegalovirus infection (dated by TCRdb to the late 2010s). Instrument on record: Illumina HiSeq 1500. Clones were called with MiXCR by TCRdb after fastp trimmed the public reads at Q25, and only in-frame beta chains were retained. Rows are unified per CDR3 protein, each entry keeping the most common DNA and genes. The sample table shows around 300,000 distinct CDR3 sequences, and around a tenth are seen once. The top ten clones comprise around 4.5% of the sample. The specimen sequenced was PBMCs. The origin of the receptors is a human donor in good health (CMV status not recorded). Some clones in this sample may be carry-over from other donors' samples.

This clonotype was seen more than once but under ten times. This chain uses TRBV27 with TRBJ2-5, with TRBD2 as a possible D gene (5 bases). Trimming cost V 4 bases and J 5 bases, with 11 bases left between them. CDR3 length: 13 residues. Germline V gene data show CDR1 as MNHEY and CDR2 as SMNVEV (reference sequence). CDR3 sequence reads: CASSYRGFETQYF. The CDR3, as DNA: TGTGCCAGCAGTTATCGGGGTTTTGAGACCCAGTACTTC.

This clonotype was observed at least ten times. The chain carries TRBV6-5 and TRBJ2-7; perhaps TRBD1 as D (5 bases). The CDR3 has 13 amino acids. V was clipped by 6 bases and J by 2 bases, with 11 bases between them. CDR1 is MNHEY and CDR2 is SVGAGI in the germline V gene. The CDR3 region is CASRTDTAYEQYF. For the CDR3, the DNA is TGTGCCAGCAGGACGGACACAGCCTACGAGCAGTACTTC.

This clonotype appeared many times. The J gene is TRBJ2-7, the V gene TRBV25-1, with 8 bases aligning to TRBD2. The CDR3 totals 14 residues. J was trimmed by 4 bases and V by 5 bases; bases with no gene match: 7. Germline V CDR1 and CDR2: MGHDK, SYGVNS. DNA of the CDR3: TGTGCCAGCAGTTACGGGACTAGTTTATACGAGCAGTACTTC. Protein sequence: CASSYGTSLYEQYF.

This clonotype was counted a few times. The chain couples TRBV20-1 to TRBJ2-3; no clear D gene. V lost 3 bases and J lost 10, with 14 bases in between. Germline values: CDR1 DFQATT, CDR2 SNEGSKA (reference sequence). The CDR3 loop spans 12 amino acids. Written as DNA, the CDR3 is TGCAGTGCTAGTCCCAAAGAGGTTCCGCAGTATTTT. It encodes CSASPKEVPQYF.

Of note for this clonotype: A much larger clone differs by one base, so this may be a read error. This rearrangement joins TRBV7-6 to TRBJ1-1; a possible D gene is TRBD1 (6 bases). V lost 7 bases and J lost 1, with 19 bases in between. The CDR3 has 16 residues. In germline, CDR1 is SGHVS, CDR2 FNYEAQ. Here the CDR3 reads CASNFPGAASNTEAFF. DNA for the CDR3: TGTGCCAGCAACTTTCCAGGGGCGGCGTCGAACACTGAAGCTTTCTTT.

This clonotype has a handful of counts. The chain combines TRBV27 with TRBJ2-1, with 7 nucleotides matching TRBD1. The CDR3 totals 14 residues. V shed 6 bases, J shed 6 bases, and the junction held 8 bases outside the gene matches. Looked up from germline, CDR1 is MNHEY and CDR2 is SMNVEV (reference sequence). In nucleotides, the CDR3 is TGTGCCAGCAGCGCGCTGACAGGGATCAATGAGCAGTTCTTC. The encoded protein is CASSALTGINEQFF.

This clonotype occurred many times. The genes are TRBV10-3 and TRBJ2-5, with 7 bases identical to TRBD1. The ends lost 7 bases at V and 5 bases at J; junction bases unmatched: 10. This CDR3 comprises 14 residues. Germline V lookup: CDR1 ENHRY, CDR2 SYGVKD. The CDR3, as DNA: TGTGCCATCAAAGGGACAGCCCCCGGGGAGACCCAGTACTTC. Translated: CAIKGTAPGETQYF.

CDR3 in amino acids: CASSSLGLAGSSYNEQFF. CDR3 DNA sequence: TGTGCCAGCAGTTCACTGGGACTAGCGGGCAGCTCCTACAATGAGCAGTTCTTC. The genes are TRBV6-2 or TRBV6-3 and TRBJ2-1, with TRBD2 matching over 12 bases. CDR3 length equals 18 residues. The germline gives CDR1 MNHEY, CDR2 SVGEGT. With V trimmed by 4 bases and J by 0 bases, 7 bases remained unmatched.

This clonotype was detected only a few times. V and J are TRBV19 and TRBJ2-1; 9 positions agree with TRBD1. The length of the CDR3 is 17 residues. CDR1 is LNHDA, CDR2 SQIVND, per germline (reference sequence). The J segment lost 4 bases and the V segment lost 2 bases, leaving 9 bases of the junction unmatched. The CDR3 coding sequence is TGTGCCAGTAGTATAAGGGCCCCAGACAGGGGGTACAATGAGCAGTTCTTC. This translates into CASSIRAPDRGYNEQFF.

This clonotype was observed a few times. V and J are TRBV12-5 and TRBJ2-3; D not resolved. This CDR3 has 12 residues. V was pared by 8 bases and J by 3 bases, with 9 bases between. Germline V gene sequence: CDR1 LGHNT, CDR2 FRNRAP. The CDR3 here is CASTAGTDTQYF. For the CDR3, the DNA is TGTGCTAGTACTGCAGGAACAGATACGCAGTATTTT.

The genes are TRBV20-1 and TRBJ1-1, with D uncertain. From germline, CDR1 is DFQATT and CDR2 SNEGSKA (reference sequence). V dropped 0 bases and J dropped 1 base, with 9 bases sitting between them. The CDR3 is 14 residues long. CDR3: CSARDARKNTEAFF. The CDR3 nucleotides are TGCAGTGCTAGAGATGCCAGGAAGAACACTGAAGCTTTCTTT.

This clonotype showed up many times. The chain carries TRBV7-8 and TRBJ2-5; perhaps TRBD1 as D (6 bases). CDR1 and CDR2 from the germline V gene are SGHVS and FQNEAQ. Trimming removed 5 bases from V and 4 bases from J, with 20 bases in between. The CDR3 is 16 residues long. CDR3 in DNA: TGTGCCAGCAGCCTCGGCGGCACAGGGACGCGAGAGACCCAGTACTTC. Residues: CASSLGGTGTRETQYF.

This clonotype was detected a few times. V and J are TRBV6-1 and TRBJ1-5; 8 bases match TRBD1. Germline V lookup: CDR1 MNHNS, CDR2 SASEGT. CDR3 length: 14 residues. Germline trimming cut 2 bases from V and 5 bases from J; bases unmatched to any gene: 2. Here the CDR3 DNA reads TGTGCCAGCAGTGAACAGGGGGCTTATCAGCCCCAGCATTTT. Its translation: CASSEQGAYQPQHF.

The chain couples TRBV19 to TRBJ2-7; tentatively, D is TRBD2 (5 bases). The CDR3 has 15 amino acids. The V and J ends lost 2 bases and 1 base respectively, with 12 bases between them. CDR1 is LNHDA, CDR2 SQIVND, per germline (reference sequence). CDR3 sequence: CASSIIYGESYEQYF. The CDR3, as DNA: TGTGCCAGTAGTATAATTTACGGGGAATCCTACGAGCAGTACTTC.

The genes are TRBV6-8 and TRBJ1-4; no clear D gene. This CDR3 spans 13 amino acids. Trimming removed 10 bases from V and 5 bases from J, with 14 bases in between. Germline CDR1 is MNHGY and CDR2 is SAAAGT. The DNA of the CDR3 is TGTGCCACCTCATTTGTAGGAAATGAAAAACTGTTTTTT. Protein: CATSFVGNEKLFF.

This clonotype was picked up a small number of times. The V call is TRBV6-6, the J call TRBJ2-2; 8 bases map to TRBD1. The CDR3 sequence is 16 residues long. V gave up 6 bases and J gave up 0 bases; unmatched junction bases: 6. In germline, CDR1 is MNHNY, CDR2 SVGAGI (reference sequence). The CDR3 region is CASSIGQGANTGELFF. CDR3 bases: TGTGCCAGCAGCATTGGACAGGGCGCGAACACCGGGGAGCTGTTTTTT.

This clonotype was recorded many times. The chain carries TRBV11-2 and TRBJ2-2; D remains ambiguous. Germline CDR1 and CDR2: SGHAT and FQNNGV. The length of the CDR3 is 15 residues. V lost 3 bases and J lost 3, with 11 bases in between. The CDR3 DNA reads TGTGCCAGCAGCTTTGGAGATGGGTACACCGGGGAGCTGTTTTTT. Its translation is CASSFGDGYTGELFF.

This clonotype was detected a few times. The chain joins TRBV6-4 to TRBJ1-2, with 7 bases fitting TRBD1. The V and J ends lost 3 bases and 8 bases, in that order; junction bases with no gene match: 18. The germline gives CDR1 MRHNA, CDR2 SNTAGT. The CDR3 totals 17 residues. CDR3 sequence: CASSESLGSVQGNGYTF. The CDR3 DNA is TGTGCCAGCAGTGAATCATTGGGGTCGGTACAGGGGAACGGCTACACCTTC.

This clonotype was seen only a few times. The V gene is TRBV18, the J gene TRBJ1-1; TRBD1 agrees at 7 bases. V lost 3 bases and J lost 4; bases outside the gene matches: 11. CDR3 length: 16 amino acids. Germline CDR1 and CDR2: KGHSH and LQKENI. The CDR3 nucleotides read TGTGCCAGCTCACCCCCTAGACAGGGCGGCGGCACTGAAGCTTTCTTT. Translated: CASSPPRQGGGTEAFF.

This clonotype was observed a handful of times. The genes are TRBV7-3 and TRBJ2-1; D is tentatively TRBD1 or TRBD2 (5 bases each). Trimming left V 5 bases short and J 5 bases short, with 19 bases between. Looked up from germline, CDR1 is SGHTA and CDR2 is FQGTGA. The CDR3 covers 16 residues. CDR3 sequence: CASSRTGTNLNNEQFF. CDR3 coding DNA: TGTGCCAGCAGCAGAACCGGGACCAACCTCAACAATGAGCAGTTCTTC.

This clonotype has at least ten counts. V usage is TRBV7-2 and J usage is TRBJ2-6; TRBD1 matches at 10 bases. This CDR3 comprises 17 residues. Trimming cost V 9 bases and J 1 base; bases outside gene matches: 9. Germline lookup yields CDR1 SGHTA and CDR2 FQGNSA. CDR3 residues: CASRGTGAFSGANVLTF. Written as DNA, the CDR3 is TGTGCCAGTCGAGGGACAGGGGCTTTTTCTGGGGCCAACGTCCTGACTTTC.

There are a few counts of this clonotype. V gene TRBV20-1 combines with J gene TRBJ1-1; no clear D. The CDR3 runs to 17 residues. V dropped 0 bases and J dropped 0 bases, with 17 bases sitting between them. Germline V gene data show CDR1 as DFQATT and CDR2 as SNEGSKA (reference sequence). CDR3: CSARDQLDRLMNTEAFF. The CDR3 DNA sequence: TGCAGTGCTAGAGATCAGTTGGATAGGCTCATGAACACTGAAGCTTTCTTT.

In regard to this clonotype: One end of the junction varies from germline; a read error may be responsible. The CDR3 region has the DNA TGCACCAGCAGCCAAGAACCCGGCATGAACACTGAAGCTTTCTTT. It is translated as CTSSQEPGMNTEAFF. The chain carries TRBV4-1 and TRBJ1-1; no clear D gene. Germline loops: CDR1 MGHRA, CDR2 YSYEKL. CDR3 length equals 15 residues.

At least ten counts were recorded for this clonotype. This chain uses TRBV4-3 with TRBJ1-4, with 9 nucleotides matching TRBD1. Looked up from germline, CDR1 is LGHNA and CDR2 is YSLEER. The CDR3 loop spans 15 amino acids. V shed 0 bases, J shed 11 bases, and the junction held 7 bases outside the gene matches. CDR3 DNA sequence: TGCGCCAGCAGCCAAGAAGGGACAGGGCTAGACAAACTGTTTTTT. Translation: CASSQEGTGLDKLFF.

This clonotype was seen only a few times. V and J are TRBV11-2 and TRBJ2-3; D is undetermined. V lost 5 bases to trimming and J lost 6 bases, with 21 bases between them. CDR3 length: 16 amino acids. Germline assignment: CDR1 SGHAT and CDR2 FQNNGV. The CDR3 loop is CASSLLRSPGPDTQYF. CDR3 DNA sequence: TGTGCCAGCAGCCTACTCCGGTCCCCAGGTCCCGATACGCAGTATTTT.

There are many counts of this clonotype. The chain has TRBV7-2 and TRBJ1-5; D remains unclear. With 5 bases removed from V and 4 bases from J, the gap between germline ends came to 9 bases. Germline CDR1 and CDR2: SGHTA and FQGNSA. The CDR3 covers 13 residues. The CDR3 region is CASSPSPNQPQHF. The CDR3 bases are TGTGCCAGCAGCCCGAGTCCTAATCAGCCCCAGCATTTT.

This clonotype showed up many times. V is TRBV7-2 and J is TRBJ1-3, with D maybe TRBD1 (5 bases). Trimming removed 2 bases from V and 8 bases from J, with 10 bases in between. The CDR3 covers 13 residues. From germline, CDR1 is SGHTA and CDR2 FQGNSA. The CDR3 region is CASSLYTGDTIYF. CDR3 sequence (DNA): TGTGCCAGCAGCTTATACACGGGGGACACCATATATTTT.

In its sample, this clonotype was seen many times. This chain connects TRBV29-1 to TRBJ1-1, with D tentatively TRBD1 (6 bases). This CDR3 spans 13 amino acids. The germline gives CDR1 SQVTM, CDR2 ANQGSEA. The V and J ends lost 8 bases and 1 base respectively, with 14 bases between them. CDR3 region: CSTTGNGNTEAFF. For the CDR3, the DNA is TGCAGCACAACAGGGAACGGGAACACTGAAGCTTTCTTT.

This clonotype was recorded a few times. The chain employs TRBV6-5 and TRBJ2-7, with 9 bases aligning to TRBD2. The V segment lost 6 bases and the J segment 0 bases; nucleotides outside the gene matches: 3. Germline CDR1 MNHEY, CDR2 SVGAGI. CDR3 size: 14 residues. For the CDR3, the DNA is TGTGCCAGCAGGCGGGGGGGATACTCCTACGAGCAGTACTTC. It specifies CASRRGGYSYEQYF.

This chain joins TRBV15 and TRBJ2-2, with no clear D. The CDR3 is made up of 15 amino acids. The V end lost 2 bases, the J end lost 6 bases, and 13 bases lay between the germline ends. CDR1 LNHNV and CDR2 YYDKDF come from the germline V gene (reference sequence). This chain's CDR3 is CATSRPSERSGELFF. The CDR3 coding sequence is TGTGCCACCAGCAGACCATCAGAACGGTCCGGGGAGCTGTTTTTT. The variable domain in full, completed from reference TRBV15 and TRBJ2-2, reads DAMVIQNPRYQVTQFGKPVTLSCSQTLNHNVMYWYQQKSSQAPKLLFHYYDKDFNNEADTPDNFQSRRPNTSFCFLDIRSPGLGDTAMYLCATSRPSERSGELFFGEGSRLTVL.

The chain links TRBV7-9 to TRBJ2-1; TRBD2 aligns across 8 bases. Germline V gene lookup returns CDR1 SEHNR and CDR2 FQNEAQ (reference sequence). The CDR3 spans 14 residues. With V trimmed by 7 bases and J by 6 bases, 8 bases remained unmatched. In DNA form, the CDR3 reads TGTGCCAGCACCCCCGGGGGGGAAGGCAATGAGCAGTTCTTC. This gives the protein CASTPGGEGNEQFF.

The chain carries TRBV7-9 and TRBJ2-7; tentative D call: TRBD2 (5 bases). The V gene lost 0 bases and the J gene lost 3 bases, with 9 bases spanning the gap. This CDR3 spans 14 amino acids. CDR1 and CDR2 from the germline V gene are SEHNR and FQNEAQ (reference sequence). The CDR3 DNA is TGTGCCAGCAGCTTAGCGGCTAGCCGCTACGAGCAGTACTTC. Amino acids: CASSLAASRYEQYF.